This T cell receptor (beta chain) was recovered during a study of T cells in Graves' hyperthyroidism and ophthalmopathy. This clonotype came up many times. CDR1 and CDR2 (germline): SGHTA, FQGTGA. The CDR3 length is 16 residues. The V and J ends lost 1 base and 4 bases, in that order; junction bases with no gene match: 8. Authors of the study amplified TCR beta CDR3 regions from RNA transcripts. First-round RT-PCR with HTBI primers amplified the TCR CDR3 region. From the multiplex PCR reads, TCRdb called clonotypes with MiXCR, one entry per CDR3 protein. The table has hundreds of thousands of distinct CDR3 sequences, 11% to 15% seen once. Uncontrolled infection, other autoimmune disease, pregnancy or lactation disqualified patients from enrolment.

The chain is built from TRBV7-3 and TRBJ2-5; 8 positions agree with TRBD2. The sequencing sample was made of blood. The sequence was obtained from a woman aged 25-40 years with Graves' hyperthyroidism that later progressed to Graves' ophthalmopathy. In DNA form, the CDR3 reads TGTGCCAGCAGCTTAATGGGTACTCTAGCGGGAGAGACCCAGTACTTC. Its translation is CASSLMGTLAGETQYF.